A single sample gave rise to the 25 T cell receptor beta chains below, sequenced in a study of OX40 agonist ivuxolimab in advanced cancers. Measured with immunoSEQ multiplex PCR; TCRdb has only the in-frame clones, and not every one. Found here are some 72,000 clones, roughly four fifths of them singletons; the top ten hold around 0.51%. The starting material was CD4+ or CD8+ T cells sorted from blood, obtained in a trial of the OX40 agonist ivuxolimab. Receptors originate from an adult with an advanced solid tumor such as melanoma, head and neck, liver or kidney cancer.

The genes are TRBV4-1 and TRBJ1-2; D gene uncertain. The CDR3 length is 16 residues. Germline assignment: CDR1 MGHRA and CDR2 YSYEKL. V was trimmed by 0 bases and J by 0 bases, leaving 11 bases between them. The CDR3 nucleotides are TGCGCCAGCAGCCAAGATTGGGGAGCAGCTAACTATGGCTACACCTTC. This sequence encodes CASSQDWGAANYGYTF.

V usage is TRBV2 and J usage is TRBJ2-6; D remains ambiguous. Trimming took off 6 bases at V and 0 bases at J, with 9 bases between the two ends. The germline CDR1 and CDR2 sequences are SNHLY and FYNNEI. CDR3 length: 15 amino acids. The CDR3 region is CASRDSSSGANVLTF. In DNA form, the CDR3 reads TGTGCCAGCAGAGACTCGAGCTCTGGGGCCAACGTCCTGACTTTC.

The gene calls are TRBV6-5 and TRBJ1-4; 7 nucleotides match TRBD1. The germline V gene has CDR1 MNHEY and CDR2 SVGAGI. The CDR3 is made up of 15 amino acids. Losses at the gene ends were 5 bases for V and 3 bases for J; bases not matched to a gene: 6. CDR3 in DNA: TGTGCCAGCAGTCCCGGGGGACAGCCTAATGAAAAACTGTTTTTT. This encodes CASSPGGQPNEKLFF.

The genes are TRBV5-1 and TRBJ1-4; D may be TRBD1 (5 bases). The CDR3 is 14 residues long. CDR1 is SGHRS, CDR2 YFSETQ, per germline. V was cut by 5 bases and J by 5 bases, with 13 bases left in between. CDR3 sequence reads: CASRIQDSNEKLFF. The CDR3 nucleotides are TGCGCCAGCAGGATACAGGACTCGAATGAAAAACTGTTTTTT.

As to this clone: The sample carries other DNA sequences with the same CDR3. The V and J genes are TRBV4-3 and TRBJ1-4; 8 bases map to TRBD1. The V segment lost 1 base and the J segment 5 bases; nucleotides outside the gene matches: 0. CDR3 length equals 14 residues. Germline V gene lookup returns CDR1 LGHNA and CDR2 YSLEER. The CDR3 coding sequence is TGCGCCAGCAGCCAAGGACAGGGGAATGAAAAACTGTTTTTT. This encodes CASSQGQGNEKLFF.

This chain uses TRBV14 with TRBJ2-3, with D possibly matching TRBD2 (5 bases). The CDR3 contains 17 residues. Looked up from germline, CDR1 is SGHDN and CDR2 is FVKESK. Trimming left V 0 bases short and J 2 bases short, with 15 bases between. The CDR3 spells CASSQEDTTSTTDTQYF. CDR3 bases: TGTGCCAGCAGCCAAGAAGACACCACTAGTACCACAGATACGCAGTATTTT.

This chain uses TRBV29-1 with TRBJ2-5; tentatively, D is TRBD1 or TRBD2 (5 bases each). Germline values: CDR1 SQVTM, CDR2 ANQGSEA. The CDR3 is 12 residues long. V shed 7 bases and J shed 2 bases, with 11 bases lying between them. DNA of the CDR3: TGCAGCGGGGGGAGACAGCAAGAGACCCAGTACTTC. Translation gives CSGGRQQETQYF. Together with reference TRBV29-1 and TRBJ2-5, the CDR3 gives the full variable domain: SAVISQKPSRDICQRGTSLTIQCQVDSQVTMMFWYRQQPGQSLTLIATANQGSEATYESGFVIDKFPISRPNLTFSTLTVSNMSPEDSSIYLCSGGRQQETQYFGPGTRLLVL.

V is TRBV6-6 and J is TRBJ2-7; no clear D. Trimming pared 4 bases from V and 0 bases from J, leaving 13 bases between. Looked up from germline, CDR1 is MNHNY and CDR2 is SVGAGI (reference sequence). The CDR3 totals 15 residues. This CDR3 reads CASSSLTLRSYEQYF. The CDR3 region has the DNA TGTGCCAGCAGTTCGTTGACACTGCGCTCCTACGAGCAGTACTTC.

This chain joins TRBV11-1 and TRBJ1-4, with 9 bases lining up with TRBD1. The trim removed 5 bases at V and 8 bases at J, leaving 6 bases unmatched. CDR1 and CDR2 (germline): SGHAT, FQDESV (reference sequence). The CDR3 is made up of 14 amino acids. CDR3 in amino acids: CASSPDRGDEKLFF. DNA of the CDR3: TGTGCCAGCAGCCCGGACAGGGGAGACGAAAAACTGTTTTTT.

The chain joins TRBV7-9 to TRBJ2-1; D gene uncertain. Germline lookup yields CDR1 SEHNR and CDR2 FQNEAQ (reference sequence). Trimming cost V 8 bases and J 4 bases, with 21 bases left between them. The CDR3 length is 16 residues. CDR3 coding DNA: TGTGCCAGCCCGCTCCCGGGCCAGCCGTTGTACAATGAGCAGTTCTTC. Translation: CASPLPGQPLYNEQFF.

The chain uses TRBV29-1 and TRBJ2-7; D ambiguous. Germline V gene lookup returns CDR1 SQVTM and CDR2 ANQGSEA. CDR3 length equals 15 residues. V lost 6 bases, J lost 2 bases, and 20 bases lay in between. The CDR3 DNA follows: TGCAGCGTCCTCACCGCGGTCGGTAAAACCTACGAGCAGTACTTC. Its translation is CSVLTAVGKTYEQYF.

The chain has TRBV11-1 and TRBJ2-1; D might be TRBD1 (5 bases). Deletions cut 1 base from V and 0 bases from J, with 7 bases between. The CDR3 has 15 amino acids. Germline lookup yields CDR1 SGHAT and CDR2 FQDESV (reference sequence). The CDR3 DNA reads as TGTGCCAGCAGCTTAGACAGGAACTCCTACAATGAGCAGTTCTTC. It encodes CASSLDRNSYNEQFF.

A single count supports this clone. V gene TRBV5-8 combines with J gene TRBJ1-2; no definite D call. The germline CDR1 and CDR2 sequences are SGHTS and YDEGEE. This CDR3 contains 13 residues. Trimming stripped 2 bases from V and 6 bases from J, with 11 bases between. The CDR3 loop reads CASSFAVGHGYTF. CDR3 DNA sequence: TGTGCCAGCAGCTTCGCTGTAGGGCATGGCTACACCTTC.

This sequence joins TRBV9 and TRBJ1-4; no definite D call. The CDR3 is made up of 15 amino acids. Germline values: CDR1 SGDLS, CDR2 YYNGEE. Trimming took off 2 bases at V and 5 bases at J, with 13 bases between the two ends. The CDR3 nucleotides read TGTGCCAGCAGCGTGGGAATGATGGGGAATGAAAAACTGTTTTTT. It is translated as CASSVGMMGNEKLFF.

This clone was observed a single time. The chain combines TRBV2 with TRBJ2-7, with D perhaps TRBD1 (5 bases). Germline CDR1 is SNHLY and CDR2 is FYNNEI. The CDR3 totals 15 residues. Trimming removed 7 bases from V and 0 bases from J, with 16 bases in between. The DNA of the CDR3 is TGTGCCAGCATGGGGCAGGCCGGACGCTCCTACGAGCAGTACTTC. This gives the protein CASMGQAGRSYEQYF.

The V gene is TRBV19, the J gene TRBJ1-2; D unclear. Trimming shortened V by 7 bases and J by 4 bases, and 13 bases separated the two germline ends. The CDR3 runs 13 residues. Germline V gives CDR1 LNHDA, CDR2 SQIVND (reference sequence). The CDR3 DNA reads TGTGCCAGTAAGGAGCGGGCAGTCTATGGCTACACCTTC. Its translation: CASKERAVYGYTF.

The rearrangement joins TRBV10-3 to TRBJ2-2; D remains ambiguous. The ends were cut back, 7 bases at V and 0 bases at J, with 9 bases in the middle. The CDR3 contains 14 residues. The germline V gene encodes CDR1 ENHRY and CDR2 SYGVKD. CDR3 region: CAIKGSANTGELFF. In nucleotides, the CDR3 is TGTGCCATCAAAGGCAGCGCGAACACCGGGGAGCTGTTTTTT.

The rearrangement uses TRBV19 and TRBJ1-2, with D possibly matching TRBD1 (5 bases). Trimming pared 2 bases from V and 7 bases from J, leaving 14 bases between. Per germline, CDR1 LNHDA and CDR2 SQIVND (reference sequence). There are 14 residues in the CDR3. CDR3 sequence (DNA): TGTGCCAGTAGTATAACCCAGGGAGGAAGTGGCTACACCTTC. Protein: CASSITQGGSGYTF.

The J gene is TRBJ2-3, the V gene TRBV30; the D is unclear. V was pared by 4 bases and J by 5 bases, with 16 bases between. The CDR3 is made up of 14 amino acids. Looked up from germline, CDR1 is GTSNPN and CDR2 is SVGIG (reference sequence). This chain's CDR3 is CAWKTPEQKDTQYF. CDR3 DNA: TGTGCCTGGAAGACTCCCGAACAAAAAGATACGCAGTATTTT.

V is TRBV28 and J is TRBJ1-1, with D possibly matching TRBD1 (5 bases). The germline gives CDR1 MDHEN, CDR2 SYDVKM. The CDR3 is made up of 16 amino acids. Trimming left V 4 bases short and J 0 bases short, with 15 bases between. CDR3 coding DNA: TGTGCCAGCAGTTCCCCCCAGGGAGGGCTGAACACTGAAGCTTTCTTT. It codes for CASSSPQGGLNTEAFF.

CDR3: CAWSISGTGGWGYTF. The DNA of the CDR3 is TGTGCCTGGAGTATTTCCGGGACAGGGGGCTGGGGCTACACCTTC. The chain couples TRBV30 to TRBJ1-2; 12 bases line up with TRBD1. Per the germline V gene, CDR1 is GTSNPN and CDR2 is SVGIG (reference sequence). This CDR3 spans 15 amino acids. The junction had 9 bases not matched to a gene; V was cut back by 2 bases and J by 8 bases.

This clone was seen more than once but under ten times. The rearrangement uses TRBV6-5 and TRBJ1-1; the match to TRBD1 covers 8 bases. V trimming: 0 bases; J trimming: 4 bases; junction bases outside the gene matches: 7. The V gene's germline CDR1 is MNHEY and CDR2 SVGAGI. There are 16 residues in the CDR3. CDR3 amino acids: CASSYSRGTGGTEAFF. The CDR3 DNA follows: TGTGCCAGCAGTTACTCGAGAGGTACAGGGGGCACTGAAGCTTTCTTT.

The chain recombines TRBV30 with TRBJ1-3; D perhaps matches TRBD1 (6 bases). Trimming removed 3 bases from V and 2 bases from J, with 11 bases in between. The germline V gene has CDR1 GTSNPN and CDR2 SVGIG (reference sequence). The CDR3 extends over 14 amino acids. The CDR3 is CAWSLGGAGNTIYF. The CDR3 DNA reads as TGTGCCTGGAGCCTAGGGGGAGCTGGAAACACCATATATTTT.

The genes are TRBV6-5 and TRBJ2-1; 7 nucleotides agree with TRBD1. V was pared by 2 bases and J by 9 bases, with 4 bases of the junction left unmatched. Looked up from germline, CDR1 is MNHEY and CDR2 is SVGAGI. The CDR3 runs to 13 residues. CDR3 coding DNA: TGTGCCAGCAGTTACGTGGCAGGGGGTGAGCAGTTCTTC. Translated, it gives CASSYVAGGEQFF.

This clone showed up just once. V is TRBV9 and J is TRBJ1-6, with 9 bases lining up with TRBD1. The CDR3 contains 16 residues. The germline V gene has CDR1 SGDLS and CDR2 YYNGEE. V lost 3 bases, J lost 9 bases, and 10 bases stayed unmatched. DNA for the CDR3: TGTGCCAGCAGCGATAATCGACCGGGACAGGGTTCACCCCTCCACTTT. This encodes CASSDNRPGQGSPLHF.